The entry below gives a single T cell receptor (beta chain) sequence along with its context. Source study methods: For nucleated cells, counts were estimated from reference gene primer amplification. Profiled with immunoSEQ multiplex PCR; TCRdb holds only in-frame clones, not every one. That table is the source of V, J and clone size, and D and trimming were worked out from the DNA. In the table there are about 140,000 clones, 87% of which are singletons. Germline assignment: CDR1 LNHDA and CDR2 SQIVND (reference sequence). The CDR3 has 12 residues. V lost 10 bases and J lost 4; bases outside the gene matches: 3. The data belong to a study of blood T cell repertoires in COVID-19. On the study more broadly: Sample material is recorded as cDNA or gDNA derived from T cells, B-cell-depleted T cells, or PBMCs.

Grouping used clinical history reported by participants in a survey and questionnaire. Among Cohort 3 donors, those recovered had two negative PCRs, clearance, or symptom resolution. The clonotype comes from a man in his fifties or sixties who had recovered from COVID-19. Sequencing used PBMCs or T cells enriched from blood (not recorded which). The genes are TRBV19 and TRBJ2-3; 9 bases align to TRBD2. The CDR3 region has the DNA TGTGCCATCCGGACTAGCGCAGATACGCAGTATTTT. Its protein is CAIRTSADTQYF.